The present TCR beta chain was sequenced within a study of blood T cell repertoires in COVID-19. Repertoires were generated with immunoSEQ multiplex PCR, while TCRdb's copy carries only in-frame clones and drops some. The table has almost 250,000 clones, roughly 85% seen once; the top ten hold approximately 9.6%. Germline CDR1 is MNHNS and CDR2 is SASEGT. CDR3 length: 15 residues. The V gene end was trimmed by 2 bases and the J gene end by 1 base; junction bases not matched to a gene: 2. The sample holds a few counts of this clone. A single base separates this from a much larger clone, so it may be a read error. Other DNA sequences in this sample translate to the same CDR3.

The chain carries TRBV6-1 and TRBJ1-1; TRBD1 agrees at 9 bases. This receptor was obtained from a woman in her forties or fifties with acute COVID-19. Sequencing was done on a sample of PBMCs or T cells enriched from blood (not recorded which). The CDR3 region is CASSELGQGNTEAFF. In nucleotides, the CDR3 is TGTGCCAGCAGTGAATTGGGACAGGGGAACACTGAAGCTTTCTTT.